This TCR beta chain was observed in a study of blood T cells in healthy people across ages. This clonotype has only a few counts. The V segment lost 3 bases and the J segment 0 bases; nucleotides outside the gene matches: 4. CDR3 length: 15 amino acids. Germline V CDR1 and CDR2: SGDLS, YYNGEE. A second PCR, run for about 6 to 12 cycles, used a sample-barcoded 5' primer plus a J-beta primer mix. TCRdb processed the 5' RACE reads anew with MiXCR; each CDR3 protein has one entry. The sample includes roughly 1,500,000 distinct CDR3 sequences, roughly 40% seen only once; the top ten take 7.9%. The specimen was blood. The chain recombines TRBV9 with TRBJ2-5; TRBD1 matches at 8 bases. The receptor comes from a woman aged 18-29 years in good health. The CDR3 loop reads CASSEDREYQETQYF. The DNA for the CDR3 is TGTGCCAGCAGCGAGGACAGGGAGTACCAAGAGACCCAGTACTTC. The variable domain in full, completed from reference TRBV9 and TRBJ2-5, reads DSGVTQTPKHLITATGQRVTLRCSPRSGDLSVYWYQQSLDQGLQFLIQYYNGEERAKGNILERFSAQQFPDLHSELNLSSLELGDSALYFCASSEDREYQETQYFGPGTRLLVL.